The next 18 T cell receptor beta chains were all read from a single sample in a study of T cells after yellow fever vaccination. TCRdb re-called the 5' RACE reads with MiXCR, one entry per CDR3 protein. The sample lists roughly 330,000 distinct CDR3 sequences, roughly 4% occurring once. Material: PBMCs, obtained 5 days after the yellow fever booster vaccination. The receptors were sampled from a man younger than 30 who received the YFV17D yellow fever vaccine.

This rearrangement joins TRBV5-1 to TRBJ2-7; a weak D match, TRBD1 (6 bases). Trimming stripped 4 bases from V and 1 base from J, with 21 bases between. This CDR3 is built from 17 residues. Germline V gene data show CDR1 as SGHRS and CDR2 as YFSETQ. CDR3 nucleotide sequence: TGCGCCAGCAGCCCAAGCAGGGTACGGGACAATTCCTACGAGCAGTACTTC. It translates to CASSPSRVRDNSYEQYF.

Concerning this clonotype itself: A clone one base away is much larger, so this may be a read error. V usage is TRBV4-2 and J usage is TRBJ1-4; D is uncertain. This CDR3 contains 16 residues. Germline V gene data show CDR1 as LGHNA and CDR2 as YNFKEQ. CDR3 sequence reads: CDSSQDPEDWGEKLFF. The CDR3 DNA is TGTGACAGCAGCCAAGATCCGGAAGATTGGGGTGAAAAACTGTTTTTT.

This clonotype has ten or more counts. This chain uses TRBV7-2 with TRBJ2-1; 9 bases fit TRBD2. Losses at the gene ends were 1 base for V and 2 bases for J; bases not matched to a gene: 6. Germline-derived CDR1 and CDR2 are SGHTA and FQGNSA. The CDR3 is 17 residues long. CDR3 sequence (DNA): TGTGCCAGCAGCTTAGTTCCTAGCGGGGAACCCTACAATGAGCAGTTCTTC. Translating gives CASSLVPSGEPYNEQFF.

This rearrangement joins TRBV6-2 or TRBV6-3 to TRBJ2-7; TRBD2 agrees at 9 bases. Germline CDR1 and CDR2: MNHEY and SVGEGT. The V gene end was trimmed by 2 bases and the J gene end by 2 bases; junction bases not matched to a gene: 1. The length of the CDR3 is 14 residues. The CDR3 coding sequence is TGTGCCAGCAGTTACGGCGGGGGGGCCTACGAGCAGTACGTC. This translates into CASSYGGGAYEQYV.

The rearrangement links TRBV6-5 to TRBJ1-4; no firm D call. The CDR3 spans 14 residues. The V end was cut by 2 bases, the J end by 8 bases, with 12 bases between. The germline CDR1 and CDR2 sequences are MNHEY and SVGAGI. Here the CDR3 DNA reads TGTGCCAGCAGTTACGATCTGCTCGAGGAAAAACTGTTTTTT. Its translation: CASSYDLLEEKLFF.

The rearrangement uses TRBV7-3 and TRBJ2-1; a possible D gene is TRBD1 (5 bases). Germline values: CDR1 SGHTA, CDR2 FQGTGA. CDR3 size: 14 residues. V was pared by 7 bases and J by 0 bases, with 10 bases between. The CDR3 here is CASNMTDSYNEQFF. The CDR3 nucleotides read TGTGCCAGCAACATGACAGACTCCTACAATGAGCAGTTCTTC.

This clonotype was seen many times. The chain links TRBV12-3 or TRBV12-4 to TRBJ1-2; 8 bases map to TRBD1. The CDR3 loop spans 14 amino acids. V was pared by 7 bases and J by 2 bases, with 6 bases of the junction left unmatched. CDR3 bases: TGTGCCAGCACCCTGACAGGGGCGAACTATGGCTACACCTTC. It codes for CASTLTGANYGYTF.

This clonotype was counted a few times. This chain links TRBV2 with TRBJ1-1; D is ambiguous. The CDR3 length is 14 residues. The germline CDR1 and CDR2 sequences are SNHLY and FYNNEI. Trimming cost V 8 bases and J 4 bases, with 17 bases left between them. CDR3 in amino acids: CASDKGFIGTEAFF. For the CDR3, the DNA is TGTGCCAGCGATAAGGGTTTCATAGGCACTGAAGCTTTCTTT. The full variable domain, in which reference TRBV2 and TRBJ1-1 provide the parts outside the CDR3, is EPEVTQTPSHQVTQMGQEVILRCVPISNHLYFYWYRQILGQKVEFLVSFYNNEISEKSEIFDDQFSVERPDGSNFTLKIRSTKLEDSAMYFCASDKGFIGTEAFFGQGTRLTVV.

This clonotype has only a few counts. The V gene is TRBV5-6, the J gene TRBJ2-4; D might be TRBD2 (6 bases). Trimming shortened V by 2 bases and J by 5 bases, and 17 bases separated the two germline ends. The CDR3 has 16 amino acids. Germline CDR1 reads SGHDT; CDR2 reads YYEEEE. The CDR3 loop is CASSFKTISGENIQYF. CDR3 nucleotide sequence: TGTGCCAGCAGCTTTAAAACTATTTCGGGAGAAAACATTCAGTACTTC.

J is TRBJ1-5 and V is TRBV20-1, with 8 nucleotides matching TRBD1. The CDR3 is 13 amino acids. With 5 bases clipped from V and 5 bases from J, the junction kept 5 bases outside the gene matches. Per the germline V gene, CDR1 is DFQATT and CDR2 is SNEGSKA (reference sequence). The CDR3 sequence: CSAVRQGHQPQHF. For the CDR3, the DNA is TGCAGTGCTGTACGACAGGGGCATCAGCCCCAGCATTTT.

This clonotype was seen a handful of times. The chain combines TRBV19 with TRBJ1-5, with D possibly matching TRBD1 (6 bases). This CDR3 comprises 13 residues. Looked up from germline, CDR1 is LNHDA and CDR2 is SQIVND (reference sequence). V lost 2 bases and J lost 7, with 9 bases in between. The chain's CDR3 is CASSINREQPQHF. In DNA form, the CDR3 reads TGTGCCAGTAGTATAAACAGGGAACAGCCCCAGCATTTT.

This clonotype showed up just a few times. The chain has TRBV6-5 and TRBJ1-1; D is perhaps TRBD1 (5 bases). This CDR3 is built from 15 residues. V lost 4 bases and J 0 bases, leaving 12 bases between the germline ends. Germline loops: CDR1 MNHEY, CDR2 SVGAGI. The CDR3 sequence: CASSFSGRLNTEAFF. The CDR3 nucleotides read TGTGCCAGCAGTTTCTCGGGGCGTTTGAACACTGAAGCTTTCTTT.

This clonotype was observed a few times. The rearrangement uses TRBV5-6 and TRBJ2-1; 9 positions match TRBD1. With 4 bases clipped from V and 7 bases from J, the junction kept 12 bases outside the gene matches. Germline V gene lookup returns CDR1 SGHDT and CDR2 YYEEEE. The CDR3 covers 16 residues. CDR3 residues: CASSRILTGQGNEQFF. The CDR3 nucleotides are TGTGCCAGCAGCCGAATCCTGACCGGACAGGGGAATGAGCAGTTCTTC.

There are a few counts of this clonotype. The chain carries TRBV7-2 and TRBJ2-3; D is undetermined. Germline V gene lookup returns CDR1 SGHTA and CDR2 FQGNSA. The CDR3 covers 14 residues. V was clipped by 7 bases and J by 5 bases, with 16 bases between them. The CDR3 nucleotides read TGTGCCAGCACCACACGAAAGAACGAAGATACGCAGTATTTT. Translated, it gives CASTTRKNEDTQYF.

This clonotype appeared a few times. V is TRBV7-2 and J is TRBJ1-6; the D is unclear. Germline lookup yields CDR1 SGHTA and CDR2 FQGNSA. The CDR3 runs to 16 residues. The V end lost 5 bases, the J end lost 10 bases, and 21 bases lay between the germline ends. CDR3 sequence: CASSPLGRWARSPLHF. The CDR3 DNA reads TGTGCCAGCAGCCCGTTAGGGAGGTGGGCGCGATCACCCCTCCACTTT.

The chain links TRBV27 to TRBJ1-2; TRBD1 aligns across 8 bases. Trimming removed 5 bases from V and 4 bases from J; junction bases left unmatched: 9. The CDR3 sequence is 15 residues long. CDR1 is MNHEY and CDR2 is SMNVEV in the germline V gene (reference sequence). CDR3 sequence reads: CASSPTTGAGYGYTF. CDR3 nucleotide sequence: TGTGCCAGCAGTCCGACGACAGGGGCCGGCTATGGCTACACCTTC.

The CDR3, as DNA: TGTGCCAGCTCAGGACAGGTTGGCAATCAGCCCCAGCATTTT. Amino acid sequence: CASSGQVGNQPQHF. The chain recombines TRBV18 with TRBJ1-5; TRBD1 matches 7 bases. V shed 5 bases, J shed 2 bases, and the junction held 3 bases outside the gene matches. CDR1 is KGHSH and CDR2 is LQKENI in the germline V gene. The CDR3 runs 14 residues.

This clonotype was counted at least ten times. This chain uses TRBV7-3 with TRBJ2-1; 10 bases fit TRBD2. J was trimmed by 4 bases and V by 4 bases; bases with no gene match: 1. The CDR3 runs to 14 residues. From germline, CDR1 is SGHTA and CDR2 FQGTGA. In DNA form, the CDR3 reads TGTGCCAGCAGCTCGACTAGCGGGTACAATGAGCAGTTCTTC. Translated: CASSSTSGYNEQFF.